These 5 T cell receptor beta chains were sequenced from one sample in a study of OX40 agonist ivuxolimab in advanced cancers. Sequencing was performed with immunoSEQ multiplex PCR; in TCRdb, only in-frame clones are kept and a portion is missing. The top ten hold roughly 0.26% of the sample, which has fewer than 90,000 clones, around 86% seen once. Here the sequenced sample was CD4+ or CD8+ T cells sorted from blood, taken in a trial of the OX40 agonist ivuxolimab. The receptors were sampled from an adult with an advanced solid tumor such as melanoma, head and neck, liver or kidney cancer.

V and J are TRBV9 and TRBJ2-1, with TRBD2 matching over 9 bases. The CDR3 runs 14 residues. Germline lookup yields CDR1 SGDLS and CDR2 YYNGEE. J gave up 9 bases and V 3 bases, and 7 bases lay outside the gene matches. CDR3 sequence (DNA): TGTGCCAGCAGCGGGACTAGCGCTCTGAGTGAGCAGTTCTTC. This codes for CASSGTSALSEQFF.

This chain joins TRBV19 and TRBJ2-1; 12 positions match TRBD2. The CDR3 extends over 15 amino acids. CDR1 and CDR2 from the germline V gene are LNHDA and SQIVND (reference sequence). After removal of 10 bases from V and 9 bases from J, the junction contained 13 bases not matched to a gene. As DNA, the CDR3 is TGTGCCACCGGGATTCCTAGCGGGAGGGCCCTTGAGCAGTTCTTC. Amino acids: CATGIPSGRALEQFF.

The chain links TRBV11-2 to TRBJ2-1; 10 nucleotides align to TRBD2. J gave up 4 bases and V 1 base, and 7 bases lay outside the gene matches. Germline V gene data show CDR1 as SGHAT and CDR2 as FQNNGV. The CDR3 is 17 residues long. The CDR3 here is CASSLGGEREGYNEQFF. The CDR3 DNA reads TGTGCCAGCAGCTTAGGAGGGGAGCGGGAGGGATACAATGAGCAGTTCTTC.

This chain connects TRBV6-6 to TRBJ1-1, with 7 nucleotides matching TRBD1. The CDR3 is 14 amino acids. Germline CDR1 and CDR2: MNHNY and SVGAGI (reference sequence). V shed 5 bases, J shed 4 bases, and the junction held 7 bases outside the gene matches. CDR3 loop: CASSTTQGTTEAFF. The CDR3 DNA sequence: TGTGCCAGCAGTACGACACAGGGGACCACTGAAGCTTTCTTT.

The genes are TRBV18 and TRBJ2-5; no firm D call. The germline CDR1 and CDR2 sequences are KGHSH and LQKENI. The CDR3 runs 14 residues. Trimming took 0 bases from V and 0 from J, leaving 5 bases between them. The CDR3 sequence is CASSPPSNQETQYF. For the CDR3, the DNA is TGTGCCAGCTCACCACCATCGAACCAAGAGACCCAGTACTTC. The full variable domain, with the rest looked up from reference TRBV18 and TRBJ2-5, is NAGVMQNPRHLVRRRGQEARLRCSPMKGHSHVYWYRQLPEEGLKFMVYLQKENIIDESGMPKERFSAEFPKEGPSILRIQQVVRGDSAAYFCASSPPSNQETQYFGPGTRLLVL.